One sample yielded the 12 T cell receptor beta chains listed below, sequenced in a study of blood T cell repertoires in COVID-19. Method: immunoSEQ multiplex PCR; TCRdb's copy keeps in-frame clones and lacks some. The data show 450,000 to 500,000 clones, approximately 90% seen once. Material for sequencing was PBMCs or T cells enriched from blood (not recorded which). These receptor sequences come from a woman aged 55-69 years who had recovered from COVID-19.

CDR3 sequence reads: CASLQGPHNYGYTF. Written as DNA, the CDR3 is TGTGCCAGCCTACAGGGGCCGCACAACTATGGCTACACCTTC. The gene calls are TRBV2 and TRBJ1-2; 7 bases match TRBD1. Germline V gene lookup returns CDR1 SNHLY and CDR2 FYNNEI. The CDR3 spans 14 residues. V trimming: 8 bases; J trimming: 2 bases; junction bases outside the gene matches: 8.

CDR3 protein: CATSDFGGVEFF. Written as DNA, the CDR3 is TGTGCCACCAGTGATTTCGGAGGGGTCGAATTCTTC. V usage is TRBV24-1 and J usage is TRBJ2-1, with a possible D match to TRBD2 (6 bases). V gave up 1 base and J gave up 16 bases, with 13 bases separating them. The CDR3 runs 12 residues. Germline lookup yields CDR1 KGHDR and CDR2 SFDVKD.

This sequence joins TRBV10-3 and TRBJ2-3; 7 bases match TRBD2. The J segment lost 1 base and the V segment lost 5 bases, leaving 3 bases of the junction unmatched. The germline V gene has CDR1 ENHRY and CDR2 SYGVKD. The CDR3 is 14 residues long. The CDR3 loop is CAISSGGGTDTQYF. Here the CDR3 DNA reads TGTGCCATCAGTTCTGGGGGGGGCACAGATACGCAGTATTTT.

V is TRBV2 and J is TRBJ1-4, with 7 bases fitting TRBD1. Trimming removed 7 bases from V and 6 bases from J; junction bases left unmatched: 8. The germline gives CDR1 SNHLY, CDR2 FYNNEI. CDR3 length equals 14 residues. CDR3 sequence: CASIRSGGYEKLFF. For the CDR3, the DNA is TGTGCCAGCATCCGGTCAGGGGGGTATGAAAAACTGTTTTTT.

The chain combines TRBV11-2 with TRBJ1-6; tentative D call: TRBD1 (5 bases). CDR1 is SGHAT, CDR2 FQNNGV, per germline. This CDR3 has 18 residues. Trimming cost V 5 bases and J 0 bases, with 17 bases left between them. CDR3 nucleotide sequence: TGTGCCAGCAGCCAACTGGGGCAGTTCAGCTCCTATAATTCACCCCTCCACTTT. The encoded protein is CASSQLGQFSSYNSPLHF.

In DNA form, the CDR3 reads TGCGCCAGCAGCTTGCAGTCAGGGGGACTGGGTGGCTACACCTTC. Protein sequence: CASSLQSGGLGGYTF. The chain couples TRBV5-1 to TRBJ1-2; TRBD1 agrees at 7 bases. The CDR3 is 15 amino acids. V was pared by 1 base and J by 7 bases, with 10 bases of the junction left unmatched. The germline V gene has CDR1 SGHRS and CDR2 YFSETQ. Variable domain in full (rest from reference TRBV5-1 and TRBJ1-2): KAGVTQTPRYLIKTRGQQVTLSCSPISGHRSVSWYQQTPGQGLQFLFEYFSETQRNKGNFPGRFSGRQFSNSRSEMNVSTLELGDSALYLCASSLQSGGLGGYTFGSGTRLTVV.

The V gene is TRBV28, the J gene TRBJ1-1; D is perhaps TRBD1 (5 bases). Trimming removed 8 bases at V and 0 bases at J, with 10 bases between. The CDR3 loop spans 13 amino acids. The V gene's germline CDR1 is MDHEN and CDR2 SYDVKM. The CDR3: CASAPDMNTEAFF. For the CDR3, the DNA is TGTGCCAGCGCTCCGGACATGAACACTGAAGCTTTCTTT.

V is TRBV2 and J is TRBJ1-6, with D possibly being TRBD1 (6 bases). Deletions cut 3 bases from V and 8 bases from J, with 11 bases between. Germline assignment: CDR1 SNHLY and CDR2 FYNNEI. The CDR3 totals 14 residues. CDR3 loop: CASSDRGNDSPLHF. The CDR3 DNA sequence: TGTGCCAGCAGTGACAGGGGCAATGATTCACCCCTCCACTTT.

CDR3 sequence (DNA): TGTGCCAGCAGTCGGACAGTGGCCACTGAAGCTTTCTTT. This encodes CASSRTVATEAFF. The chain carries TRBV6-5 and TRBJ1-1, with a possible D match to TRBD1 (6 bases). Trimming left V 5 bases short and J 4 bases short, with 11 bases between. The V gene's germline CDR1 is MNHEY and CDR2 SVGAGI. CDR3 length: 13 amino acids.

This chain connects TRBV25-1 to TRBJ1-4; D possibly corresponds to TRBD1 (5 bases). V was trimmed by 4 bases and J by 4 bases, leaving 10 bases between them. Per germline, CDR1 MGHDK and CDR2 SYGVNS. There are 14 residues in the CDR3. The CDR3 spells CASSVSRGNEKLFF. CDR3 DNA: TGTGCCAGCAGTGTTTCAAGGGGTAATGAAAAACTGTTTTTT.

This chain joins TRBV30 and TRBJ1-3, with TRBD1 as a possible D gene (5 bases). This CDR3 is 14 amino acids long. V lost 0 bases, J lost 2 bases, and 8 bases lay in between. Per the germline V gene, CDR1 is GTSNPN and CDR2 is SVGIG (reference sequence). The CDR3 protein is CAWSVRGAGNTIYF. The CDR3 DNA reads as TGTGCCTGGAGTGTACGGGGGGCTGGAAACACCATATATTTT.

This clone was found a few times. The chain joins TRBV28 to TRBJ1-2; D may be TRBD1 (6 bases). With 7 bases removed from V and 8 bases from J, the gap between germline ends came to 17 bases. CDR1 is MDHEN, CDR2 SYDVKM, per germline. The CDR3 contains 13 residues. This CDR3 is CASTLAGGVGYTF. The DNA for the CDR3 is TGTGCCAGCACCTTAGCGGGGGGCGTAGGCTACACCTTC.